The TCR beta chain under discussion was sequenced for a study of blood T cell repertoires in COVID-19. Study at large: Material from acute and convalescent COVID-19 was sourced from the United States, Italy and Spain. Sources were T cells, B-cell-depleted T cells, or PBMCs; the material itself was cDNA or gDNA.

Seattle cases were enrolled at active infection and followed longitudinally. The CDR3 loop spans 13 amino acids. Germline CDR1 KGHSH, CDR2 LQKENI. V was trimmed by 6 bases and J by 4 bases, leaving 11 bases between them. In the original workflow: Estimation of nucleated cell counts was performed using reference gene primer amplification. The assay was immunoSEQ multiplex PCR, and TCRdb's table has in-frame clones only and misses some. That table is the source of V, J and clone size, and D and trimming were worked out from the DNA. The data contain roughly 410,000 clones, around 89% of them singletons.

Sequencing input: peripheral blood. This TCR came from a woman between 35 and 50 years old with COVID-19, enrolled during active disease. This sequence joins TRBV18 and TRBJ2-3; maybe TRBD2 (6 bases). The CDR3 sequence is CASSEGLADTQYF. The CDR3 bases are TGTGCCAGCTCGGAGGGCTTGGCAGATACGCAGTATTTT.